These 14 T cell receptor beta chains originate from one sample sequenced in a study of shared clonotypes between healthy human individuals. Sequenced by immunoSEQ multiplex PCR; TCRdb stores in-frame clones only, minus some. The table has 2 million to 2.5 million clones, 95% seen once; the top ten hold under 0.15%. Sequencing was done on a sample of naive CD4+ T cells sorted from blood. Subset specified: CD45RA+ positively selected. Source of these receptors: a man aged 18 to 29 in good health.

Regarding this clone: This CDR3 is also generated by other DNA sequences in the sample. The chain carries TRBV28 and TRBJ1-4; 7 positions agree with TRBD1. V lost 2 bases to trimming and J lost 4 bases; unmatched junction nucleotides: 1. CDR3 size: 14 residues. The germline V gene has CDR1 MDHEN and CDR2 SYDVKM. The CDR3, as DNA: TGTGCCAGCAGTTTACCAGGGGGTAATGAAAAACTGTTTTTT. It yields the protein CASSLPGGNEKLFF.

This chain links TRBV9 with TRBJ2-3, with D possibly being TRBD2 (5 bases). Per germline, CDR1 SGDLS and CDR2 YYNGEE. Trimming stripped 4 bases from V and 1 base from J, with 19 bases between. The length of the CDR3 is 17 residues. For the CDR3, the DNA is TGTGCCAGCAGCCCTACCCTAGCTGGGAGAGGCACAGATACGCAGTATTTT. Translating it yields CASSPTLAGRGTDTQYF.

The genes are TRBV28 and TRBJ1-2; D not resolved. V lost 2 bases and J lost 4, with 11 bases in between. From germline, CDR1 is MDHEN and CDR2 SYDVKM. CDR3 size: 14 residues. In DNA, the CDR3 is TGTGCCAGCAGTTTAAGGCAGGCCGCCTATGGCTACACCTTC. Translating gives CASSLRQAAYGYTF.

The CDR3 spells CASSLGTGGLRGSYEQYF. The DNA of the CDR3 is TGTGCCAGCAGCTTGGGAACAGGGGGCCTTCGCGGGTCCTACGAGCAGTACTTC. This chain links TRBV7-8 with TRBJ2-7, with 9 bases that match TRBD1. CDR1 SGHVS and CDR2 FQNEAQ come from the germline V gene. This CDR3 is 18 amino acids long. The V and J ends lost 3 bases and 1 base, in that order; junction bases with no gene match: 13.

V is TRBV6-1 and J is TRBJ2-7; 12 nucleotides match TRBD1. This CDR3 is 15 amino acids long. Germline V CDR1 and CDR2: MNHNS, SASEGT. With V trimmed by 8 bases and J by 6 bases, 11 bases remained unmatched. The DNA of the CDR3 is TGTGCCAGCCTTAGGACCGGGACAGGGGGCTTCGAGCAGTACTTC. Protein: CASLRTGTGGFEQYF.

Concerning this clone: This sample also contains other DNA sequences that code for the same CDR3. This chain links TRBV7-2 with TRBJ1-5; a weak D match, TRBD1 (5 bases). CDR3 length equals 14 residues. V was trimmed by 5 bases and J by 3 bases, leaving 11 bases between them. Germline V lookup: CDR1 SGHTA, CDR2 FQGNSA. The CDR3: CASSLDRNNQPQHF. In nucleotides, the CDR3 is TGTGCCAGCAGCCTTGACAGAAACAATCAGCCCCAGCATTTT.

The chain links TRBV28 to TRBJ1-2, with D perhaps TRBD1 (6 bases). The CDR3 is made up of 14 amino acids. Germline V CDR1 and CDR2: MDHEN, SYDVKM. V was shortened by 5 bases and J by 5 bases, with 15 bases between the two germline ends. The CDR3 bases are TGTGCCAGCAGTGACGGACGGGGGCCTTATGGCTACACCTTC. Amino acid sequence: CASSDGRGPYGYTF.

This rearrangement joins TRBV27 to TRBJ2-3; TRBD2 might be the D (6 bases). The V gene lost 3 bases and the J gene lost 0 bases, with 13 bases spanning the gap. This CDR3 has 16 amino acids. CDR1 and CDR2 (germline): MNHEY, SMNVEV (reference sequence). This CDR3 is CASSFGTLTSTDTQYF. CDR3 nucleotide sequence: TGTGCCAGCAGTTTTGGGACTCTAACTAGCACAGATACGCAGTATTTT.

V and J are TRBV4-3 and TRBJ2-5, with D maybe TRBD2 (6 bases). The ends were cut back, 1 base at V and 3 bases at J, with 9 bases in the middle. Germline-derived CDR1 and CDR2 are LGHNA and YSLEER. The CDR3 consists of 14 residues. CDR3 sequence (DNA): TGCGCCAGCAGCCAAGGGACGGGAGAAGAGACCCAGTACTTC. It encodes CASSQGTGEETQYF.

The J gene is TRBJ2-1, the V gene TRBV6-4; 8 bases are a match to TRBD2. This CDR3 region has 14 residues. Trimming took 6 bases from V and 6 from J; bases not matched to a gene: 7. Germline loops: CDR1 MRHNA, CDR2 SNTAGT. CDR3 loop: CASSPGLGINEQFF. The CDR3 DNA follows: TGTGCCAGCAGCCCGGGACTAGGGATCAATGAGCAGTTCTTC.

V usage is TRBV5-1 and J usage is TRBJ2-2, with D perhaps matching TRBD2 (6 bases). This CDR3 has 15 amino acids. With 3 bases removed from V and 2 bases from J, the gap between germline ends came to 11 bases. CDR1 SGHRS and CDR2 YFSETQ come from the germline V gene. CDR3 sequence: CASSSRGDNTGELFF. The CDR3 DNA follows: TGCGCCAGCAGCTCCCGCGGGGACAACACCGGGGAGCTGTTTTTT.

The rearrangement uses TRBV5-1 and TRBJ2-3, with TRBD1 as a possible D gene (6 bases). Germline V gene lookup returns CDR1 SGHRS and CDR2 YFSETQ. The CDR3 spans 12 residues. Trimming stripped 4 bases from V and 5 bases from J, with 8 bases between. CDR3 in amino acids: CASSRTEDTQYF. The CDR3 DNA reads as TGCGCCAGCAGCCGGACAGAAGATACGCAGTATTTT. Full variable domain (missing parts from reference TRBV5-1 and TRBJ2-3): KAGVTQTPRYLIKTRGQQVTLSCSPISGHRSVSWYQQTPGQGLQFLFEYFSETQRNKGNFPGRFSGRQFSNSRSEMNVSTLELGDSALYLCASSRTEDTQYFGPGTRLTVL.

The chain combines TRBV5-6 with TRBJ2-1; D uncertain. Germline CDR1 SGHDT, CDR2 YYEEEE. The CDR3 has 15 amino acids. The V gene lost 4 bases and the J gene lost 5 bases, with 16 bases spanning the gap. CDR3 region: CASSQAKGKDNEQFF. For the CDR3, the DNA is TGTGCCAGCAGCCAGGCTAAAGGGAAAGACAATGAGCAGTTCTTC.

As concerns this clone: The sample contains more than one DNA sequence encoding this CDR3. This chain joins TRBV2 and TRBJ2-2; D gene uncertain. V was pared by 6 bases and J by 4 bases, with 9 bases between. This CDR3 region has 13 residues. CDR1 SNHLY and CDR2 FYNNEI come from the germline V gene. This CDR3 is CASRGDGTGELFF. Written as DNA, the CDR3 is TGTGCCAGCAGGGGCGATGGCACCGGGGAGCTGTTTTTT. Together with reference TRBV2 and TRBJ2-2, the CDR3 gives the full variable domain: EPEVTQTPSHQVTQMGQEVILRCVPISNHLYFYWYRQILGQKVEFLVSFYNNEISEKSEIFDDQFSVERPDGSNFTLKIRSTKLEDSAMYFCASRGDGTGELFFGEGSRLTVL.